The clone carrying this TCR beta chain was found a few times. The data stem from a study of blood T cells in healthy people across ages. The CDR3 runs to 13 residues. The V gene's germline CDR1 is DFQATT and CDR2 SNEGSKA (reference sequence). V lost 3 bases, J lost 0 bases, and 9 bases lay in between. Next came a second PCR, run for roughly 6 to 11 cycles, which used a sample-barcoded 5' primer along with a J-beta primer mix. One entry per CDR3 protein results from TCRdb running MiXCR on the 5' RACE reads. The sample lists around 600,000 distinct CDR3 sequences, roughly 43% occurring once. The chain recombines TRBV20-1 with TRBJ2-7; D remains ambiguous. The receptor was derived from a man of 80 years or more in good health. The sample consisted of blood. The CDR3 coding sequence is TGCAGTGCTAGGCAGTGGAGCTCCTACGAGCAGTACTTC. Protein product: CSARQWSSYEQYF.